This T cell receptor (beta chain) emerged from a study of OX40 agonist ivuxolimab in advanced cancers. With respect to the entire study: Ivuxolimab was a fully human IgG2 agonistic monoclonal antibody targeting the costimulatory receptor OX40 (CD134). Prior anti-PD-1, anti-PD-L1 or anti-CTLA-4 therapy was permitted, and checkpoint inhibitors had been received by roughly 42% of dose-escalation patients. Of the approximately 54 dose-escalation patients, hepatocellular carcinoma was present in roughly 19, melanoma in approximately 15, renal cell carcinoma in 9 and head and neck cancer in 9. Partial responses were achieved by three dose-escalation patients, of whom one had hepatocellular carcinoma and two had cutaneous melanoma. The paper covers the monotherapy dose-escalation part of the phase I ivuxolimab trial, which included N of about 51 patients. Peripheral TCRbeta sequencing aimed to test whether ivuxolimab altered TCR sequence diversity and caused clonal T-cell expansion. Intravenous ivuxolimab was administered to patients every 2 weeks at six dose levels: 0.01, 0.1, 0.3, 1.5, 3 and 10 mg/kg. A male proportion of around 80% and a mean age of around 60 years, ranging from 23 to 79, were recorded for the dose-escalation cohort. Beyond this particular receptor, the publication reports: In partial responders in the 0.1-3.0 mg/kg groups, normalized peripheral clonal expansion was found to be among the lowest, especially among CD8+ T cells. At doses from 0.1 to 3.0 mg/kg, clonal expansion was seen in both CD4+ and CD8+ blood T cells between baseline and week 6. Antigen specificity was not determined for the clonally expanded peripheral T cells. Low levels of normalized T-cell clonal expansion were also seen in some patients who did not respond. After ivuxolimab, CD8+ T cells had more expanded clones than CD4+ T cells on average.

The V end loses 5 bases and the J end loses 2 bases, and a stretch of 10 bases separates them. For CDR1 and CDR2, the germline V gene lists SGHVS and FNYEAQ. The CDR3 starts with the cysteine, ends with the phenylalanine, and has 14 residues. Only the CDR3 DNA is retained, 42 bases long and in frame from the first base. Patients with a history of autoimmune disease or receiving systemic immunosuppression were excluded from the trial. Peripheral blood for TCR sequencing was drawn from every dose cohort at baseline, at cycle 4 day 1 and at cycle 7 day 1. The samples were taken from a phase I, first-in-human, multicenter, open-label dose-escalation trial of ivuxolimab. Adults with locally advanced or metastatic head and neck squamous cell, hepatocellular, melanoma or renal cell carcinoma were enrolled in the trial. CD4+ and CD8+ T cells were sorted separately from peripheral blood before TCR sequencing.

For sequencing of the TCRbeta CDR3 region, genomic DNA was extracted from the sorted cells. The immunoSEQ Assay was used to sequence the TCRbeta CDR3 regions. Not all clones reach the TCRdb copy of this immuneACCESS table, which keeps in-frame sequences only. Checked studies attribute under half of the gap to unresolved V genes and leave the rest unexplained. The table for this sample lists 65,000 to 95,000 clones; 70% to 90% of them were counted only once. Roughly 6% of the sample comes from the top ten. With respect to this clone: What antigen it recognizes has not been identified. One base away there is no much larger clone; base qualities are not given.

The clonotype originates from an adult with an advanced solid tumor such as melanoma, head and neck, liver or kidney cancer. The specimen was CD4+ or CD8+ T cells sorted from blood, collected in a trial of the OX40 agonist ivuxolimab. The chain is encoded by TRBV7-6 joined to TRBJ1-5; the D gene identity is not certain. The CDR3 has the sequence CASSPLGRNQPQHF. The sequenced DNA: TGTGCCAGCAGCCCACTCGGCCGCAATCAGCCCCAGCATTTT. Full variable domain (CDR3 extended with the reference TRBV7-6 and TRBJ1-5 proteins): GAGVSQSPRYKVTKRGQDVALRCDPISGHVSLYWYRQALGQGPEFLTYFNYEAQQDKSGLPNDRFSAERPEGSISTLTIQRTEQRDSAMYRCASSPLGRNQPQHFGDGTRLSIL.